These 21 T cell receptor beta chains originate from one sample sequenced in a study of response to subunit inactivated influenza vaccine. A single record per CDR3 protein comes from TCRdb applying MiXCR to the RT-PCR reads. The sample contains under 950,000 distinct CDR3 sequences, approximately 22% of which appear only once. This specimen was PBMCs from blood, taken 4 to 6 days after vaccination. Receptors originate from a man in his fifties who received an inactivated influenza vaccine.

This clonotype was seen ten or more times. The chain couples TRBV7-9 to TRBJ2-3; 10 positions match TRBD2. Germline V gene data show CDR1 as SEHNR and CDR2 as FQNEAQ (reference sequence). There are 17 residues in the CDR3. V was clipped by 2 bases and J by 3 bases; unmatched bases: 8. The CDR3 is CASSLPRAGGPTDTQYF. CDR3 bases: TGTGCCAGCAGCTTACCGCGAGCGGGAGGGCCAACAGATACGCAGTATTTT.

The J gene is TRBJ2-1, the V gene TRBV7-9, with 11 bases aligning to TRBD2. Germline values: CDR1 SEHNR, CDR2 FQNEAQ (reference sequence). The CDR3 length is 14 residues. The ends lost 5 bases at V and 5 bases at J; junction bases unmatched: 2. CDR3 nucleotides: TGTGCCAGCAGCGGGACTAGCGGCCACAATGAGCAGTTCTTC. Its translation is CASSGTSGHNEQFF.

The sample holds a few counts of this clonotype. The chain carries TRBV9 and TRBJ1-2; 7 bases are a match to TRBD1. The CDR3 contains 12 residues. Germline V gene lookup returns CDR1 SGDLS and CDR2 YYNGEE. With V trimmed by 3 bases and J by 6 bases, 2 bases remained unmatched. This CDR3 is CASSGGQDGYTF. The CDR3 region has the DNA TGTGCCAGCAGCGGAGGACAGGATGGCTACACCTTC.

The V call is TRBV6-2 or TRBV6-3, the J call TRBJ2-1; TRBD1 might be the D (6 bases). The germline V gene encodes CDR1 MNHEY and CDR2 SVGEGT. V lost 5 bases and J 7 bases, leaving 21 bases between the germline ends. The CDR3 runs 16 residues. Written as DNA, the CDR3 is TGTGCCAGCAGTGCCCACAGGGTTGGGGTTTTGAATGAGCAGTTCTTC. This sequence encodes CASSAHRVGVLNEQFF.

This clonotype turned up a few times. The J gene is TRBJ2-1, the V gene TRBV7-2, with 13 bases identical to TRBD2. Losses at the gene ends were 5 bases for V and 8 bases for J; bases not matched to a gene: 6. The CDR3 sequence is 15 residues long. Germline V gives CDR1 SGHTA, CDR2 FQGNSA. The CDR3 DNA sequence: TGTGCCAGCAGCCCCCGACTAGCGGGAGGCGATGAGCAGTTCTTC. Protein: CASSPRLAGGDEQFF.

The chain uses TRBV7-9 and TRBJ2-5; D possibly matches TRBD1 or TRBD2 (5 bases each). Germline V CDR1 and CDR2: SEHNR, FQNEAQ (reference sequence). The CDR3 totals 15 residues. V lost 5 bases, J lost 2 bases, and 15 bases lay in between. The CDR3 nucleotides are TGTGCCAGCAGCGAAGTGGGGGTTCAACAAGAGACCCAGTACTTC. Encoded protein: CASSEVGVQQETQYF.

This chain uses TRBV20-1 with TRBJ2-3; 8 bases fit TRBD2. This CDR3 is built from 16 residues. Unmatched junction bases numbered 12, after V lost 6 bases and J lost 1 base. Per the germline V gene, CDR1 is DFQATT and CDR2 is SNEGSKA (reference sequence). The CDR3 DNA sequence: TGCAGTGCCCGCGGGCGGGCGGGGGGACGCACAGATACGCAGTATTTT. Protein sequence: CSARGRAGGRTDTQYF.

The genes are TRBV5-4 and TRBJ2-2; D is possibly TRBD1 (6 bases). The CDR3 contains 15 residues. With 3 bases removed from V and 2 bases from J, the gap between germline ends came to 11 bases. Germline CDR1 and CDR2: SGHNT and YYREEE (reference sequence). The CDR3 nucleotides are TGTGCCAGCAGCTACGGACAGTACAACACCGGGGAGCTGTTTTTT. This sequence encodes CASSYGQYNTGELFF.

This chain uses TRBV28 with TRBJ2-5; 8 bases agree with TRBD2. V lost 3 bases, J lost 3 bases, and 15 bases stayed unmatched. Germline V gene lookup returns CDR1 MDHEN and CDR2 SYDVKM. The CDR3 contains 18 residues. CDR3 coding DNA: TGTGCCAGCAGTTTCCTTCTTACGACAGGCGGGGGGAAAGAGACCCAGTACTTC. It codes for CASSFLLTTGGGKETQYF.

This sequence joins TRBV29-1 and TRBJ2-4; TRBD1 agrees at 9 bases. V was clipped by 7 bases and J by 8 bases; unmatched bases: 21. The CDR3 extends over 17 amino acids. CDR1 is SQVTM and CDR2 is ANQGSEA in the germline V gene. CDR3 bases: TGCAGCGCCCAGACGAGGGGACAGGGCCAGGCGATATACATTCAGTACTTC. This encodes CSAQTRGQGQAIYIQYF.

The chain recombines TRBV29-1 with TRBJ2-1, with D perhaps given as TRBD1 or TRBD2 (6 bases each). This CDR3 comprises 14 residues. V dropped 4 bases and J dropped 5 bases, with 15 bases sitting between them. The V gene's germline CDR1 is SQVTM and CDR2 ANQGSEA. The CDR3 is CSVGMGGVNNEQFF. As DNA, the CDR3 is TGCAGCGTTGGAATGGGGGGCGTCAACAATGAGCAGTTCTTC.

This clonotype appeared a few times. The genes are TRBV9 and TRBJ1-6, with D perhaps matching TRBD1 (6 bases). The CDR3 is 14 residues long. The germline V gene encodes CDR1 SGDLS and CDR2 YYNGEE. V gave up 0 bases and J gave up 9 bases, with 10 bases separating them. CDR3 DNA sequence: TGTGCCAGCAGCGTAGAGGGGGAAGGTTCACCCCTCCACTTT. It translates to CASSVEGEGSPLHF.

The V call is TRBV6-1, the J call TRBJ1-3; TRBD1 matches at 9 bases. There are 13 residues in the CDR3. The V gene's germline CDR1 is MNHNS and CDR2 SASEGT. With V trimmed by 6 bases and J by 8 bases, 5 bases remained unmatched. CDR3 region: CASSRDRVYTIYF. The CDR3 DNA reads TGTGCCAGCAGCCGGGACAGGGTATACACCATATATTTT.

In its sample, this clonotype was seen once. This chain joins TRBV29-1 and TRBJ2-1, with D perhaps matching TRBD2 (5 bases). CDR1 and CDR2 from the germline V gene are SQVTM and ANQGSEA. The CDR3 contains 14 residues. V lost 6 bases, J lost 0 bases, and 12 bases lay in between. As DNA, the CDR3 is TGCAGCGTCATCAGCGGAACCTCCTACAATGAGCAGTTCTTC. Residues: CSVISGTSYNEQFF.

The chain has TRBV6-2 or TRBV6-3 and TRBJ1-1; the D is unclear. CDR1 is MNHEY and CDR2 is SVGEGT in the germline V gene. The CDR3 has 11 amino acids. With 2 bases removed from V and 8 bases from J, the gap between germline ends came to 6 bases. The CDR3 DNA is TGTGCCAGCAGTTACCTGAGGGAAGCTTTCTTT. Translating it yields CASSYLREAFF.

The V gene is TRBV20-1, the J gene TRBJ2-5, with D perhaps being TRBD1 or TRBD2 (5 bases each). The CDR3 spans 16 residues. The ends were cut back, 6 bases at V and 1 base at J, with 21 bases in the middle. Germline CDR1 and CDR2: DFQATT and SNEGSKA (reference sequence). CDR3 region: CSARSPGAGTQETQYF. DNA of the CDR3: TGCAGTGCCCGCTCCCCCGGGGCAGGTACCCAAGAGACCCAGTACTTC.

V gene TRBV6-5 combines with J gene TRBJ2-6; D is tentatively TRBD1 or TRBD2 (5 bases each). Germline V lookup: CDR1 MNHEY, CDR2 SVGAGI. Trimming took off 0 bases at V and 2 bases at J, with 11 bases between the two ends. The CDR3 length is 17 residues. The CDR3 sequence is CASSYSSGGAGANVLTF. CDR3 coding DNA: TGTGCCAGCAGTTACTCGAGTGGGGGAGCTGGGGCCAACGTCCTGACTTTC.

This clonotype occurred a few times. The V gene is TRBV6-5, the J gene TRBJ2-3; perhaps TRBD2 as D (6 bases). In germline, CDR1 is MNHEY, CDR2 SVGAGI. This CDR3 has 17 residues. Trimming pared 2 bases from V and 0 bases from J, leaving 15 bases between. The CDR3 loop reads CASSYTEGGLSTDTQYF. CDR3 nucleotide sequence: TGTGCCAGCAGTTACACCGAGGGCGGACTAAGCACAGATACGCAGTATTTT.

The chain is built from TRBV6-5 and TRBJ2-5; D could derive from TRBD1 or TRBD2 (5 bases each). CDR3 length equals 16 residues. Germline V gene lookup returns CDR1 MNHEY and CDR2 SVGAGI. The V end was cut by 0 bases, the J end by 1 base, with 12 bases between. The CDR3 region has the DNA TGTGCCAGCAGTTACTCGGGACGGCTGCCCCAAGAGACCCAGTACTTC. Protein sequence: CASSYSGRLPQETQYF.

J is TRBJ2-7 and V is TRBV5-1; D gene ambiguous. The ends were cut back, 1 base at V and 5 bases at J, with 13 bases in the middle. The CDR3 loop spans 14 amino acids. Germline CDR1 and CDR2: SGHRS and YFSETQ. CDR3 bases: TGCGCCAGCAGCTTGAAGGGCCCCTCTAACGAGCAGTACTTC. Its translation is CASSLKGPSNEQYF.

This clonotype came up many times. The V call is TRBV12-3 or TRBV12-4, the J call TRBJ2-1; 10 nucleotides align to TRBD2. The CDR3 is 14 amino acids. Trimming at V came to 4 bases and at J to 4 bases, leaving 1 base not matched to a gene. CDR3 DNA sequence: TGTGCCAGCAGTTATAGCGGGAGGTACAATGAGCAGTTCTTC. It translates to CASSYSGRYNEQFF.